This is a list of T cell receptor beta chains from one sample in a study of CD8 T cells in ankylosing spondylitis. TCRdb fed the 5' RACE reads into MiXCR, producing one record per CDR3 protein. The sample shows 230,000 or so distinct CDR3 sequences, about 18% of them seen only once. Material: blood, either unsorted or a sorted T cell fraction (not recorded which). These receptors all stem from a male donor with ankylosing spondylitis or in good health (not recorded which). Each CDR3 is given with its conserved first and last residue. The order of the fields is J gene, clone size, D gene, V gene, CDR3 DNA, CDR3 protein. D genes are given only for firm matches. Expanded clones get a size class; other rows say once, few or many, or leave the size out.

TRBJ2-7,.,TRBD1,TRBV6-5,TGTGCCAGCAGTTACGGGACAGGGATTGAGCAGTACTTC,CASSYGTGIEQYF
TRBJ2-3,many,TRBD2,TRBV7-3,TGTGCCAGCAGCCTCCTAGCGGGAGGGAGCACAGATACGCAGTATTTT,CASSLLAGGSTDTQYF
TRBJ2-5,few,TRBD2,TRBV5-6,TGTGCCAGCAGCTTGGGTCTAGCGGCACTTCAAGAGACCCAGTACTTC,CASSLGLAALQETQYF
TRBJ2-7,few,.,TRBV7-2,TGTGCCAGCAGCTTTGTGGGAGCCGAGCAGTACTTC,CASSFVGAEQYF
TRBJ2-1,few,TRBD2,TRBV10-2,TGCGCCAGCGGACTAGACCTTTACAATGAGCAGTTCTTC,CASGLDLYNEQFF
TRBJ1-1,.,.,TRBV9,TGTGCCAGCAGCCCTCTACAGGGAGGGACTGAAGCTTTCTTT,CASSPLQGGTEAFF
TRBJ1-2,.,.,TRBV27,TGTGCCAGCAGGAAAGGGGTGACAACTAACTCTGGCTACACCTTC,CASRKGVTTNSGYTF
TRBJ1-1,few,.,TRBV10-3,TGTGCCATCAGTGTAGGCAGGGTGAACACTGAAGCTTTCTTT,CAISVGRVNTEAFF
TRBJ2-5,.,TRBD1,TRBV7-2,TGTGCCAGCAGCTTAGCGTTGGACCGGGCAGGGGGCTGGGAGACCCAGTACTTC,CASSLALDRAGGWETQYF
TRBJ2-7,many,TRBD2,TRBV29-1,TGCAGCGTTGAAGGTAGTGACAAACCGGGACTAGCGGGATACGAGCAGTACTTC,CSVEGSDKPGLAGYEQYF
TRBJ2-7,few,.,TRBV29-1,TGCAGCGCCGTTTCTCGGGGCAAACCCTCCTACGAGCAGTACTTC,CSAVSRGKPSYEQYF
TRBJ2-3,.,TRBD2,TRBV7-9,TGTGCCAGCAGCTCCCCCTCCGGGACTAGCGACGCAGATACGCAGTATTTT,CASSSPSGTSDADTQYF
TRBJ2-6,many,.,TRBV4-3,TGCGCCAGCAGCCAAGATGATGCGGCTCCCGGGGCCAACGTCCTGACTTTC,CASSQDDAAPGANVLTF
TRBJ2-1,.,.,TRBV29-1,TGCAGCGTTGAAGGAGGACAGGAGGGGGGATACAATGAGCAGTTCTTC,CSVEGGQEGGYNEQFF
TRBJ2-6,.,.,TRBV12-3/TRBV12-4,TGTGCCAGCCTCATAGGCGGGCCAGACACTGGGGCCAACGTCCTGACTTTC,CASLIGGPDTGANVLTF
TRBJ2-6,.,TRBD1,TRBV9,TGTGCCAAAACGAAGGGGGATGACAGGGTTGGGGCCAACGTCCTGACTTTC,CAKTKGDDRVGANVLTF
TRBJ2-3,.,.,TRBV20-1,TGCAGTGCTCCCCACTGGTCAGATACGCAGTATTTT,CSAPHWSDTQYF
TRBJ2-4,.,TRBD1,TRBV7-9,TGTGCCAGCAGCCAAGGACAGGGGCTAGCCAAAAACATTCAGTACTTC,CASSQGQGLAKNIQYF
TRBJ2-7,.,.,TRBV7-6,TGTGCCAGCAGCTTCGACCTTACCTACGAGCAGTACTTC,CASSFDLTYEQYF
TRBJ2-1,few,.,TRBV7-3,TGTGCCAGCAGTGGGACCTTACACGATGAGCAGTTCTTC,CASSGTLHDEQFF
TRBJ2-7,.,TRBD2,TRBV7-3,TGTGCCAGCAGCCCCCAGACTAGCTTAGACGAGCAGTACTTC,CASSPQTSLDEQYF
TRBJ1-1,.,TRBD1,TRBV15,TGTGCCACCAGCAGAGATATACAGGGGGGTTACATGAACACTGAAGCTTTCTTT,CATSRDIQGGYMNTEAFF
TRBJ1-2,.,TRBD1,TRBV6-5,TGTGCCAGCAGTTGGGACAGAATTTATGGCTACACCTTC,CASSWDRIYGYTF
TRBJ2-7,once,.,TRBV7-3,TGTGCCAGCAGCTTAATTCCCGGAAGCTCCTACGAGCAGTACTTC,CASSLIPGSSYEQYF
TRBJ2-7,.,TRBD2,TRBV7-3,TGTGCCAGCAGCTTAACCCCGCCTAGCGGGACGGAGGGCGAGCAGTACTTC,CASSLTPPSGTEGEQYF
TRBJ2-1,few,.,TRBV6-5,TGTGCCAGCAGTTACGGGACAAGGGAACGGGGCTCCTACAATGAGCAGTTCTTC,CASSYGTRERGSYNEQFF
TRBJ2-7,few,TRBD1,TRBV27,TGTGCCAGCAGTGAGACAGGGTCCGAGCAGTACTTC,CASSETGSEQYF
TRBJ2-7,.,.,TRBV4-2,TGTGCCAGCAGCCAAGAAGGTAGTCCCTCGAACTACGAGCAGAACTTC,CASSQEGSPSNYEQNF
TRBJ1-2,.,TRBD1,TRBV20-1,TGCAGTGCTAGGGGGGACAGGGGAGACTATGGCTACACCTTC,CSARGDRGDYGYTF
TRBJ1-1,.,.,TRBV12-3/TRBV12-4,TGTGCCAGCAGTCCAGGGAGAACTGAAGCTTTCTTT,CASSPGRTEAFF
TRBJ2-2,many,TRBD1,TRBV6-1,TGTGCCAGCACCGGGACAGGCAACACCGGGGAGCTGTTTTTT,CASTGTGNTGELFF
TRBJ2-7,many,TRBD1,TRBV29-1,TGCAGCGTTGAAGATTTAGGGACAGGCGGTACGAGGGAGCAGTACTTC,CSVEDLGTGGTREQYF
TRBJ2-7,.,.,TRBV5-5,TGTGCCAGCAGCCTCCGGGCAGGGTCGAGCTCCTGCGAGCAGTACTTC,CASSLRAGSSSCEQYF
TRBJ2-1,few,TRBD1,TRBV4-2,TGTGCCAGCAGCCAAGCCGAGACAGGGGACCACAATGAGCAGTTCTTC,CASSQAETGDHNEQFF
TRBJ2-2,.,.,TRBV29-1,TGCAGCGTTTCAGGGAACACCGGGGAGCTGTTTTTT,CSVSGNTGELFF
TRBJ2-7,.,TRBD1,TRBV25-1,TGTGCCAGCAGTGGAAAGACGACAGGGGTAGACTACGAGCAGTACTTC,CASSGKTTGVDYEQYF
TRBJ2-2,few,.,TRBV4-1,TGCGCCAGCAGCCAACACCCGAACACCGGGGAGCTGTTTTTT,CASSQHPNTGELFF
TRBJ2-7,many,.,TRBV7-9,TGTGCCAGCAGCTCGAGGTTGGGGGCGCGAACCGAGCAGTACTTC,CASSSRLGARTEQYF
TRBJ2-3,.,TRBD2,TRBV12-3/TRBV12-4,TGTGCCAGCAGTTTCGATGGACTAGCGGGACTCACAGATACGCAGTATTTT,CASSFDGLAGLTDTQYF
TRBJ2-3,few,.,TRBV24-1,TGTGCCACCAGTGAGAGTAGTACAGATACGCAGTATTTT,CATSESSTDTQYF
TRBJ2-1,.,.,TRBV6-2/TRBV6-3,TGTGCCAGCAGTTACCCGGACGCCGAGCAGTTCTTC,CASSYPDAEQFF
TRBJ2-5,.,TRBD2,TRBV28,TGTGCCAGCAGCTACGGACTAGCGGGAGTTTTGGAGACCCAGTACTTC,CASSYGLAGVLETQYF
TRBJ2-7,.,.,TRBV5-1,TGCGCCAGCAGCCTAAGACTGGGGGTCGAGCAGTACTTC,CASSLRLGVEQYF